This T cell receptor beta chain was sequenced for a study of blood T cells in healthy people across ages (dated by TCRdb to 2014 to 2015). Background for the entire study: In model experiments, roughly one uniquely barcoded TCR beta cDNA molecule per two T cells was captured by template switching. To avoid experimental bias, donors of different ages were randomly spread across the sequencing lanes. Four age groups were formed from the donors: young (average about 15 years), middle-aged (around 37), aged (about 68) and long-lived (82). Using deep sequencing normalized with unique cDNA molecular identifiers, the study measured how TCR beta repertoire diversity changes with age. Two additional independent replicas of 1 million unique cDNA reads from the same blood draw were analyzed for two donors (one aged 18 to 30 and one aged 80 or older).

A remark on this clonotype: The specificity of this receptor is unknown. Base qualities are missing; no much larger clone stands one base away.

Systemically healthy Caucasian individuals from Russia, around 38 in total and aged about 6 to 100 years, were included as donors. Each donor gave roughly 11 milliliters of peripheral blood, drawn into EDTA-treated Vacutainer tubes. Ficoll-Paque density-gradient centrifugation was used to isolate PBMCs, with at least 6.5 million per sample. Trizol reagent was used to extract total RNA from the PBMCs, yielding at least 5.5 micrograms per sample. The percentages of naive CD45RAhigh/CD27high T cells were determined by flow cytometry on a PBMC aliquot from every donor. CDR1 and CDR2 are read off the germline V gene as SGHRS and YFSETQ. Relative to germline, V is 4 bases shorter and J is 7 bases shorter, with 18 bases between their ends. Including cysteine and phenylalanine, the CDR3 has 16 amino acids. This entry keeps only the CDR3 DNA: 48 bases, framed from base 1. The library relied on 5' RACE. The second PCR ran for about 6 to 12 cycles and used a J-beta primer mix along with a sample-barcoded 5' primer. Each TCR beta cDNA molecule received a unique molecular identifier from a template-switch 5' adaptor carrying 12 random nucleotides. Each sample yielded at least 2.5 million CDR3-containing paired-end reads. First-strand cDNA synthesis was performed from all RNA using the Mint cDNA synthesis kit, with priming by a TRBC-specific oligonucleotide. All cDNA was treated with uracil-DNA glycosylase and then went through a first 18-cycle PCR with the universal primers M1SS and BC2_uni_R. Per the authors' processing: Each sample was normalized by randomly selecting 1 million high-quality reads, each carrying a distinct molecular identifier. Instead of being binned into consensus sequences, reads that shared molecular identifiers were thrown out. CDR3 identification, clonotype clustering and error correction used MiTCR with a Q25 quality threshold and the strictest error-elimination algorithm. A nonparametric unseen species model using Euler transformation provided a lower-bound estimate of total TCR beta diversity. TCRdb reprocessed the public reads (quality trimming at Q25 with fastp, clone calling with MiXCR) and kept in-frame beta chains. Rows with one shared CDR3 protein collapse into an entry with the most common genes and DNA. TCRdb assigned the V and J calls; the authors' analysis was not used. The table for this sample lists around 1,800,000 distinct CDR3 sequences; 39% of them were counted only once. Roughly 24% of the sample goes to the ten largest clones.

Results and caveats for the whole study, not just this receptor: Observed TCR beta diversity per million T cells fell roughly linearly with age, and a significant reduction was already apparent by age around 36. Compared with the aged group, the long-lived group had more naive CD4+ T cells, fewer expanded clones and increased TCR diversity, suggesting age selection. Bulk unsorted PBMC profiling prevented conclusive comparison of naive and antigen-experienced compartments. The percentage of naive T cells measured by flow cytometry correlated strongly with observed TCR beta diversity. Estimates of total diversity based on one million sequenced T cells were considered lower bounds and underestimates. Donor CMV infection status was unknown, potentially confounding age-related changes in expanded clonotypes.

Sequenced sample: blood. This TCR came from a human donor in good health. Rearrangement joined TRBV5-1 to TRBJ1-6, with the D segment identity uncertain. The sequence in DNA is TGCGCCAGCAGCCCCCAGTCCCGGAGGGAAAATTCACCCCTCCACTTT. This encodes CASSPQSRRENSPLHF.